Following are 19 T cell receptor beta chains from one sample sequenced in a study of blood T cell repertoires in COVID-19 (dated by TCRdb to 2018 to 2021). Library prep was done by the immunoSEQ multiplex PCR assay. The clones in this table, taken by TCRdb from immuneACCESS, are in-frame only. Not every clone is retained; where verified, under half of the shortfall comes from an unresolved V gene, and the cause of the rest is unknown. Present in this sample are hundreds of thousands of clones, 90% to 95% of which were seen just once. The ten largest clones add up to approximately 0.77% of the sample. The specimen was peripheral blood. The receptors derive from a man between 60 and 70 years old with COVID-19, enrolled during active disease.

Remarks on this clone: The sample carries other DNA sequences with the same CDR3. The chain links TRBV29-1 to TRBJ1-1; a possible D gene is TRBD1 (5 bases). V was trimmed by 4 bases and J by 0 bases, leaving 9 bases between them. CDR3 length: 13 amino acids. Germline CDR1 reads SQVTM; CDR2 reads ANQGSEA. The CDR3 sequence is CSVVGGMNTEAFF. The CDR3 nucleotides read TGCAGCGTTGTGGGGGGAATGAACACTGAAGCTTTCTTT.

The CDR3 protein is CASSANGLSGYTF. The CDR3 DNA sequence: TGTGCCAGCAGCGCTAACGGTCTCTCTGGCTACACCTTC. V is TRBV7-8 and J is TRBJ1-2; unclear D gene. Germline CDR1 reads SGHVS; CDR2 reads FQNEAQ. The CDR3 sequence is 13 residues long. Trimming stripped 5 bases from V and 7 bases from J, with 14 bases between.

This clone was found once. This chain uses TRBV28 with TRBJ1-5; D unresolved. CDR1 is MDHEN, CDR2 SYDVKM, per germline. V gave up 7 bases and J gave up 3 bases, with 13 bases separating them. CDR3 size: 14 residues. The CDR3 DNA is TGTGCCAGCAATTCAGGAGGGAACAATCAGCCCCAGCATTTT. Translated, it gives CASNSGGNNQPQHF.

V is TRBV7-2 and J is TRBJ2-7, with 8 bases aligning to TRBD1. V dropped 2 bases and J dropped 6; count of bases not matched to a gene: 6. Germline V lookup: CDR1 SGHTA, CDR2 FQGNSA. The CDR3 is 14 amino acids. This chain's CDR3 is CASSLTGGYGEQYF. DNA for the CDR3: TGTGCCAGCAGCTTAACAGGGGGTTACGGCGAGCAGTACTTC.

This chain uses TRBV28 with TRBJ1-2; no clear D. This CDR3 is 13 amino acids long. Germline assignment: CDR1 MDHEN and CDR2 SYDVKM. V lost 6 bases to trimming and J lost 2 bases, with 10 bases between them. For the CDR3, the DNA is TGTGCCAGCAGCCCGGGAGGGAACTATGGCTACACCTTC. The encoded protein is CASSPGGNYGYTF.

The V and J genes are TRBV6-1 and TRBJ2-6; D gene unclear. Per germline, CDR1 MNHNS and CDR2 SASEGT. Trimming pared 1 base from V and 0 bases from J, leaving 10 bases between. This CDR3 has 17 residues. Here the CDR3 reads CASSEGSRSSGANVLTF. The CDR3 bases are TGTGCCAGCAGTGAAGGGTCTAGAAGCTCTGGGGCCAACGTCCTGACTTTC.

The chain is built from TRBV10-1 and TRBJ2-5, with D possibly being TRBD1 (6 bases). The germline V gene encodes CDR1 WNHNN and CDR2 SYGVQD (reference sequence). Trimming pared 6 bases from V and 2 bases from J, leaving 10 bases between. The CDR3 runs 13 residues. CDR3 bases: TGCGCCAGCAGCCCGGGACAACAAGAGACCCAGTACTTC. Protein sequence: CASSPGQQETQYF.

This chain connects TRBV3-1 (or the pseudogene TRBV3-2) to TRBJ1-6, with D possibly TRBD1 on 5 matching bases. Germline V gives CDR1 LGHDT, CDR2 YNNKEL (reference sequence). The CDR3 is made up of 14 amino acids. V dropped 4 bases and J dropped 11 bases, with 15 bases sitting between them. CDR3 region: CASSPLRGRTPLHF. DNA of the CDR3: TGTGCCAGCAGCCCCCTACGGGGGAGGACACCCCTCCACTTT.

V gene TRBV3-1 (or the pseudogene TRBV3-2) combines with J gene TRBJ2-3, with 10 bases identical to TRBD2. J lost 3 bases, V lost 2 bases, and 11 bases had no gene match. The V gene's germline CDR1 is LGHDT and CDR2 YNNKEL (reference sequence). The CDR3 is 18 residues long. CDR3 sequence: CASSQIRSSGSRTDTQYF. CDR3 DNA sequence: TGTGCCAGCAGCCAAATTCGATCTAGCGGGAGTCGTACAGATACGCAGTATTTT.

The J gene is TRBJ2-3, the V gene TRBV5-1; 10 nucleotides align to TRBD2. The V gene's germline CDR1 is SGHRS and CDR2 YFSETQ. The CDR3 has 16 amino acids. Germline trimming cut 4 bases from V and 2 bases from J; bases unmatched to any gene: 7. In DNA, the CDR3 is TGCGCCAGCAGCCGAGGACTAGCGGATGACACAGATACGCAGTATTTT. As protein: CASSRGLADDTDTQYF.

V gene TRBV30 combines with J gene TRBJ2-5, with a tentative D call TRBD1 (5 bases). The V gene lost 0 bases and the J gene lost 4 bases, with 15 bases spanning the gap. There are 15 residues in the CDR3. Per germline, CDR1 GTSNPN and CDR2 SVGIG (reference sequence). The CDR3 nucleotides read TGTGCCTGGAGTGTTAGGACATGGGCTTTAGAGACCCAGTACTTC. The encoded protein is CAWSVRTWALETQYF.

The count of this clone is one. CDR3 bases: TGTGCCAGCAGCTTAGGACTAGCGGGAGCCGCTGAGCAGTTCTTC. Protein sequence: CASSLGLAGAAEQFF. The chain uses TRBV11-3 and TRBJ2-1; TRBD2 agrees at 12 bases. The V gene end was trimmed by 1 base and the J gene end by 9 bases; junction bases not matched to a gene: 4. Per the germline V gene, CDR1 is SGHNT and CDR2 is YENEEA. The length of the CDR3 is 15 residues.

This sequence joins TRBV11-2 and TRBJ1-6; D might be TRBD1 (5 bases). There are 14 residues in the CDR3. The V end lost 1 base, the J end lost 5 bases, and 6 bases lay between the germline ends. The germline V gene has CDR1 SGHAT and CDR2 FQNNGV. This CDR3 reads CASSLGQHNSPLHF. CDR3 in DNA: TGTGCCAGCAGCTTAGGACAGCATAATTCACCCCTCCACTTT. Looking up the rest from reference TRBV11-2 and TRBJ1-6 gives the full variable domain: EAGVAQSPRYKIIEKRQSVAFWCNPISGHATLYWYQQILGQGPKLLIQFQNNGVVDDSQLPKDRFSAERLKGVDSTLKIQPAKLEDSAVYLCASSLGQHNSPLHFGNGTRLTVT.

The J gene is TRBJ2-2, the V gene TRBV4-3; 9 bases align to TRBD2. Germline V CDR1 and CDR2: LGHNA, YSLEER. With V trimmed by 3 bases and J by 3 bases, 2 bases remained unmatched. This CDR3 spans 15 amino acids. The chain's CDR3 is CASSQGGRDTGELFF. The CDR3 bases are TGCGCCAGCAGCCAGGGCGGGAGGGACACCGGGGAGCTGTTTTTT.

V and J are TRBV7-2 and TRBJ2-2; the match to TRBD2 covers 9 bases. V was pared by 1 base and J by 6 bases, with 6 bases of the junction left unmatched. The CDR3 is 16 residues long. From germline, CDR1 is SGHTA and CDR2 FQGNSA. The CDR3 spells CASSLGGGGAAGELFF. CDR3 coding DNA: TGTGCCAGCAGCTTAGGGGGCGGGGGGGCCGCCGGGGAGCTGTTTTTT.

The chain uses TRBV29-1 and TRBJ1-2; no clear D gene. Trimming shortened V by 8 bases and J by 2 bases, and 18 bases separated the two germline ends. Germline CDR1 and CDR2: SQVTM and ANQGSEA. The CDR3 spans 14 residues. CDR3: CSSSEESGNYGYTF. CDR3 nucleotide sequence: TGCAGCTCTTCTGAGGAATCGGGGAACTATGGCTACACCTTC.

This chain connects TRBV5-6 to TRBJ2-7; D gene uncertain. This CDR3 comprises 15 residues. Looked up from germline, CDR1 is SGHDT and CDR2 is YYEEEE. V lost 1 base and J lost 3, with 14 bases in between. CDR3 region: CASSLFGDTNYEQYF. The CDR3 DNA is TGTGCCAGCAGCTTGTTTGGAGATACCAACTACGAGCAGTACTTC.

The chain uses TRBV5-1 and TRBJ2-7; D perhaps matches TRBD2 (5 bases). The CDR3 is made up of 14 amino acids. V lost 4 bases and J lost 7, with 18 bases in between. Per germline, CDR1 SGHRS and CDR2 YFSETQ. The CDR3 DNA reads TGCGCCAGCAGCAAATGGACTGCGGTGGGGGAGCAGTACTTC. It codes for CASSKWTAVGEQYF. Based on the CDR3 plus reference TRBV5-1 and TRBJ2-7, the full variable domain is KAGVTQTPRYLIKTRGQQVTLSCSPISGHRSVSWYQQTPGQGLQFLFEYFSETQRNKGNFPGRFSGRQFSNSRSEMNVSTLELGDSALYLCASSKWTAVGEQYFGPGTRLTVT.

The V gene is TRBV7-9, the J gene TRBJ1-1, with 7 bases that match TRBD1. CDR3 length: 15 residues. V lost 5 bases, J lost 0 bases, and 6 bases stayed unmatched. Looked up from germline, CDR1 is SEHNR and CDR2 is FQNEAQ (reference sequence). This CDR3 reads CASSPRQGLNTEAFF. The CDR3 nucleotides read TGTGCCAGCAGCCCACGACAGGGTTTGAACACTGAAGCTTTCTTT.